The entry that follows covers one T cell receptor beta chain sequence. Its antigen is not known. These data are taken from a study of T-cell memory formation after mild COVID-19. Study conclusions and caveats: Later expanders leaned toward CD4+, whereas clones contracting from day 15 to 85 were balanced CD4/CD8. Those CD4+ clones that contracted were mainly in CM and EM (CD8+ ones in EMRA).

UMIs and sample barcodes were carried by the TCR alpha and TCR beta cDNA libraries that 5'RACE produced using constant-segment primers. TCRdb re-called the 5' RACE reads through MiXCR, storing one row per CDR3 protein. This table holds 190,000 or so distinct CDR3 sequences, about a fifth found once. Trimming stripped 4 bases from V and 3 bases from J, with 10 bases between. This CDR3 has 13 residues. Germline loops: CDR1 SGDLS, CDR2 YYNGEE. V gene TRBV9 combines with J gene TRBJ1-1; D unresolved. This clonotype was obtained from an adult woman who had mild COVID-19 (a few samples of this study predate the infection). Cell type and time point are not known. Material: PBMCs or a T cell subset sorted from them (not recorded which). The CDR3 DNA follows: TGTGCCAGCAGCTCCGCAAGGGACACTGAAGCTTTCTTT. Its translation is CASSSARDTEAFF. Using reference TRBV9 and TRBJ1-1 for the parts outside the CDR3, the full variable domain is DSGVTQTPKHLITATGQRVTLRCSPRSGDLSVYWYQQSLDQGLQFLIQYYNGEERAKGNILERFSAQQFPDLHSELNLSSLELGDSALYFCASSSARDTEAFFGQGTRLTVV.